These 14 T cell receptor beta chains came from one sample sequenced in a study of neurological immune-mediated disorders. TCRdb redid the calling of the 5' RACE reads with MiXCR, one entry per CDR3 protein. The sample lists 20,000 to 25,000 distinct CDR3 sequences; approximately 6.2% were seen once. The sequencing sample was made of CD8+ T cells from blood. The receptors stem from a man younger than 30 in good health.

This clonotype was observed at least ten times. The V call is TRBV3-1, the J call TRBJ2-2, with D unclear. The CDR3 sequence is 15 residues long. V shed 3 bases and J shed 6 bases, with 14 bases lying between them. The germline V gene has CDR1 LGHDT and CDR2 YNNKEL (reference sequence). CDR3 coding DNA: TGTGCCAGCAGCCATTACCCTTTTGGGGCCGGGGAGCTGTTTTTT. It translates to CASSHYPFGAGELFF.

This clonotype appeared many times. The chain couples TRBV29-1 to TRBJ2-1, with 8 bases matching TRBD1. CDR3 length equals 13 residues. V was clipped by 5 bases and J by 2 bases; unmatched bases: 2. From germline, CDR1 is SQVTM and CDR2 ANQGSEA. Written as DNA, the CDR3 is TGCAGCGTTCGGACAGGGACCTACAATGAGCAGTTCTTC. Translation gives CSVRTGTYNEQFF.

This clonotype was seen many times. The chain recombines TRBV5-1 with TRBJ1-4; no clear D. This CDR3 is 14 amino acids long. Germline V gives CDR1 SGHRS, CDR2 YFSETQ. V lost 0 bases and J 8 bases, leaving 11 bases between the germline ends. The CDR3 bases are TGCGCCAGCAGCTTGGATCCGAACGGCGAAAAACTGTTTTTT. Amino acids: CASSLDPNGEKLFF.

The sample holds many counts of this clonotype. The rearrangement joins TRBV5-6 to TRBJ1-4; no clear D gene. This CDR3 contains 16 residues. Germline V gene lookup returns CDR1 SGHDT and CDR2 YYEEEE. The germline V and J ends were trimmed by 0 bases and 0 bases, with 9 bases remaining between them. CDR3 sequence reads: CASSLGTAATNEKLFF. Here the CDR3 DNA reads TGTGCCAGCAGCTTGGGCACAGCTGCAACTAATGAAAAACTGTTTTTT.

This clonotype was detected ten times or more. The J gene is TRBJ2-7, the V gene TRBV12-3 or TRBV12-4, with D possibly being TRBD2 (7 bases). This CDR3 comprises 14 residues. Trimming took 1 base from V and 4 from J, leaving 11 bases between them. The CDR3 region is CASSLVGGLYEQYF. The CDR3 coding sequence is TGTGCCAGCAGTTTAGTGGGGGGGCTATACGAGCAGTACTTC.

This clonotype was observed many times. V gene TRBV12-3 or TRBV12-4 combines with J gene TRBJ2-5; D call uncertain. This CDR3 is built from 12 residues. Trimming cost V 4 bases and J 0 bases, with 3 bases left between them. The CDR3 here is CASSSHQETQYF. The CDR3 DNA is TGTGCCAGCAGTTCACACCAAGAGACCCAGTACTTC.

This clonotype was found many times. The chain uses TRBV5-1 and TRBJ1-1; D unclear. The length of the CDR3 is 15 residues. Germline CDR1 and CDR2: SGHRS and YFSETQ. Trimming pared 4 bases from V and 4 bases from J, leaving 17 bases between. The CDR3 nucleotides are TGCGCCAGCAGCGTGTGGCGGGTCTCGATCACTGAAGCTTTCTTT. It translates to CASSVWRVSITEAFF.

This clonotype was picked up many times. This rearrangement joins TRBV27 to TRBJ2-7; the match to TRBD1 covers 11 bases. This CDR3 comprises 14 residues. The V gene's germline CDR1 is MNHEY and CDR2 SMNVEV (reference sequence). Trimming at V came to 3 bases and at J to 4 bases, leaving 2 bases not matched to a gene. CDR3 nucleotides: TGTGCCAGCAGTTTTGGGACAGGGGGATACGAGCAGTACTTC. It translates to CASSFGTGGYEQYF.

There are many counts of this clonotype. The chain links TRBV5-1 to TRBJ1-2; the match to TRBD1 covers 12 bases. CDR1 SGHRS and CDR2 YFSETQ come from the germline V gene. The CDR3 runs to 16 residues. The ends lost 4 bases at V and 3 bases at J; junction bases unmatched: 7. CDR3 coding DNA: TGCGCCAGCAGCGCGGGACAGGGGGCCTCTTACTATGGCTACACCTTC. As protein: CASSAGQGASYYGYTF. The whole variable domain, filled in from reference TRBV5-1 and TRBJ1-2, reads KAGVTQTPRYLIKTRGQQVTLSCSPISGHRSVSWYQQTPGQGLQFLFEYFSETQRNKGNFPGRFSGRQFSNSRSEMNVSTLELGDSALYLCASSAGQGASYYGYTFGSGTRLTVV.

This clonotype was counted many times. The V and J genes are TRBV7-2 and TRBJ2-1; 14 nucleotides agree with TRBD2. With 5 bases clipped from V and 7 bases from J, the junction kept 7 bases outside the gene matches. This CDR3 has 16 amino acids. Germline CDR1 reads SGHTA; CDR2 reads FQGNSA. In DNA form, the CDR3 reads TGTGCCAGCAGCGCCCGACTAGCGGGGGGGTTAAATGAGCAGTTCTTC. Protein sequence: CASSARLAGGLNEQFF.

This clonotype has a count of ten or more. The rearrangement uses TRBV9 and TRBJ2-7; 9 bases line up with TRBD2. The V and J ends lost 4 bases and 4 bases, in that order; junction bases with no gene match: 6. Germline loops: CDR1 SGDLS, CDR2 YYNGEE. The CDR3 sequence is 14 residues long. The CDR3 coding sequence is TGTGCCAGCAGCTCGAGCGGGGGGTTTTACGAGCAGTACTTC. The encoded protein is CASSSSGGFYEQYF.

This clonotype occurred many times. The V gene is TRBV20-1, the J gene TRBJ1-1; the D is unclear. The germline CDR1 and CDR2 sequences are DFQATT and SNEGSKA (reference sequence). The germline V and J ends were trimmed by 5 bases and 1 base, with 20 bases remaining between them. The CDR3 has 16 amino acids. Here the CDR3 DNA reads TGCAGTGCTCCCCCAAATGTTTGGACCAAGAACACTGAAGCTTTCTTT. Its translation: CSAPPNVWTKNTEAFF.

There are many counts of this clonotype. The chain links TRBV12-3 or TRBV12-4 to TRBJ1-5, with D unresolved. There are 15 residues in the CDR3. Trimming removed 1 base at V and 4 bases at J, with 11 bases between. CDR3 bases: TGTGCCAGCAGTTTAGTCGCAGGCGGTAATCAGCCCCAGCATTTT. Translating it yields CASSLVAGGNQPQHF.

This clonotype was seen repeatedly, ten times or more. The chain joins TRBV5-1 to TRBJ2-2, with 10 nucleotides matching TRBD2. Germline CDR1 is SGHRS and CDR2 is YFSETQ. The CDR3 loop spans 16 amino acids. Trimming at V came to 1 base and at J to 3 bases, leaving 3 bases not matched to a gene. CDR3 in amino acids: CASSLLAGAHTGELFF. The CDR3 region has the DNA TGCGCCAGCAGCTTGCTAGCGGGGGCCCACACCGGGGAGCTGTTTTTT.